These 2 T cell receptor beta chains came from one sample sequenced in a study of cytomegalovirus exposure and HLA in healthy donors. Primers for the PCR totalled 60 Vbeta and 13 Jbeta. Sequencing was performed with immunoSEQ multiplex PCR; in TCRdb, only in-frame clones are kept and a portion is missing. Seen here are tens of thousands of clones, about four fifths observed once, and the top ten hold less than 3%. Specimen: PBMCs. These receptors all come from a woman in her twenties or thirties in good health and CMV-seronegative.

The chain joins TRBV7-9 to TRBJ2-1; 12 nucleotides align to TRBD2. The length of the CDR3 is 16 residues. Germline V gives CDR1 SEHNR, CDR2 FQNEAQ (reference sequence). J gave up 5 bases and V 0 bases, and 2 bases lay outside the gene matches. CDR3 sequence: CASSLAASGGDNEQFF. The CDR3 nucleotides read TGTGCCAGCAGCTTAGCAGCTAGCGGGGGGGACAATGAGCAGTTCTTC.

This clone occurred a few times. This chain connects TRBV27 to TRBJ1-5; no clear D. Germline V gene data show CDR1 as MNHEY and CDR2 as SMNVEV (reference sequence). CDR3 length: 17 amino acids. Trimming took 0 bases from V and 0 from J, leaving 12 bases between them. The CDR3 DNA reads TGTGCCAGCAGTTTATCGGGAGGATCCAATAGCAATCAGCCCCAGCATTTT. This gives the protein CASSLSGGSNSNQPQHF.